This entry features one T cell receptor (beta chain) sequence. This sample stems from a study of blood T cell repertoires in COVID-19. On the study more broadly: The study drew acute and convalescent COVID-19 samples from the United States, Italy and Spain. T cells, B-cell-depleted T cells, or PBMCs supplied cDNA or gDNA.

Germline V gives CDR1 SGHAT, CDR2 FQNNGV. CDR3 length: 15 amino acids. Germline trimming cut 5 bases from V and 1 base from J; bases unmatched to any gene: 5. Original processing methods: Scientists estimated how many nucleated cells there were by amplifying reference gene primers. Assay: immunoSEQ multiplex PCR; the TCRdb copy retains only in-frame clones and omits some. V, J and clone size derive from that table, while D and trimming were established from the DNA sequence. The table includes 50,000 to 75,000 clones, 90% to 95% detected once. Sample: peripheral blood. This chain joins TRBV11-2 and TRBJ1-5, with 7 bases fitting TRBD1. This receptor was identified in a human donor in a cohort sampled during active COVID-19. Here the CDR3 DNA reads TGTGCCAGCAGCCCCTCAGGGGGGAGCAATCAGCCCCAGCATTTT. Its protein is CASSPSGGSNQPQHF.